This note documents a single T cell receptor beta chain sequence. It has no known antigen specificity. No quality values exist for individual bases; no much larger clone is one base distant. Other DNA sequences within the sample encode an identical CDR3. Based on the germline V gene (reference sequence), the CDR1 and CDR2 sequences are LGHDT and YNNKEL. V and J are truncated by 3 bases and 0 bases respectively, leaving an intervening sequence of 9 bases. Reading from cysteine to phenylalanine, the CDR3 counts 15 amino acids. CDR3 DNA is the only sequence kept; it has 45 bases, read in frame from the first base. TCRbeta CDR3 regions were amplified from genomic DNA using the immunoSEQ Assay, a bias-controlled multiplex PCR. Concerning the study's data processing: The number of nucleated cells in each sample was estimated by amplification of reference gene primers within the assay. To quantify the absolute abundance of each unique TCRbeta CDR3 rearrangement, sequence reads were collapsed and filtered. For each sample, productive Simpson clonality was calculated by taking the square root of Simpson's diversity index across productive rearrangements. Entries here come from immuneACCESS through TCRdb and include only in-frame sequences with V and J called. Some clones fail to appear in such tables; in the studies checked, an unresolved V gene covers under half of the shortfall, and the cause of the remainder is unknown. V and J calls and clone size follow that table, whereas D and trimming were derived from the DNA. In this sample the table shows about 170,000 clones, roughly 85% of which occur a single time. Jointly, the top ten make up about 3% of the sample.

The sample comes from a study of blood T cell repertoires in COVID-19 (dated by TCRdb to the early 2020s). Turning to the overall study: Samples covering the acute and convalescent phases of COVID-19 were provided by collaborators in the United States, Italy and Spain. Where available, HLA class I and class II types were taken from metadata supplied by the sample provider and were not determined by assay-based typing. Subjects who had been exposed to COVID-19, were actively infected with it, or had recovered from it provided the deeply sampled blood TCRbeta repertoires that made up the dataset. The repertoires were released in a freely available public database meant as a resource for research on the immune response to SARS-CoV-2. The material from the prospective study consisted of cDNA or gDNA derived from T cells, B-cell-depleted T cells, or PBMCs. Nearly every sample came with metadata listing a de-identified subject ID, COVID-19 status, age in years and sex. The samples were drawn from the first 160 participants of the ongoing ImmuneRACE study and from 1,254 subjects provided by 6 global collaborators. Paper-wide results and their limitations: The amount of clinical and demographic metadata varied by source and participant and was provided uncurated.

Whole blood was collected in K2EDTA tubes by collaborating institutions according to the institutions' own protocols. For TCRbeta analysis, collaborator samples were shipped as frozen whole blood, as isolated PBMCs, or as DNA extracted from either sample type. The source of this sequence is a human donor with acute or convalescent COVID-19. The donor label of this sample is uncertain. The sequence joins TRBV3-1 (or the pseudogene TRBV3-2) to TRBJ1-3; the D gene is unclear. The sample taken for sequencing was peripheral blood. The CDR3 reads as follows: CASSQGGGSGNTIYF. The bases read TGTGCCAGCAGCCAGGGAGGAGGCTCTGGAAACACCATATATTTT.